This T cell receptor (beta chain) was observed in a study of blood T cell repertoires in COVID-19. Overall study context: Sites in the United States, Italy and Spain provided acute and convalescent COVID-19 samples. Nucleic acid was either cDNA or gDNA, and it came from T cells, B-cell-depleted T cells, or PBMCs.

This clone was seen more than once but under ten times. CDR1 and CDR2 from the germline V gene are MDHEN and SYDVKM. Deletions cut 6 bases from V and 3 bases from J, with 12 bases between. This CDR3 spans 13 amino acids. Study processing details: Estimation of nucleated cell counts relied on the amplification of reference gene primers. Libraries were prepared by immunoSEQ multiplex PCR; TCRdb keeps only in-frame clonotypes and omits some of them. V, J and clone size are those of that table, while D and trimming were read from the DNA. The table lists over 200,000 clones, roughly 87% of them singletons.

Sample: peripheral blood. The V and J genes are TRBV28 and TRBJ2-7; D is ambiguous. The clonotype originates from a man in his forties with active or convalescent COVID-19. The CDR3 sequence is CASSLTTGYEQYF. CDR3 sequence (DNA): TGTGCCAGCAGCCTCACGACGGGCTACGAGCAGTACTTC.